Listed below are T cell receptor beta chains from one sample, sequenced in a study of blood T cell repertoires in COVID-19. Sequenced by immunoSEQ multiplex PCR; TCRdb stores in-frame clones only, minus some. The data contain 450,000 to 500,000 clones, approximately 86% of them seen just once; the ten biggest clones take up approximately 8.3%. The specimen was PBMCs or T cells enriched from blood (not recorded which). These TCRs come from an older woman who had recovered from COVID-19. Each CDR3 is given with its conserved first and last residue. D genes are given only for firm matches. Only part of the rows carry a size: once, few, many, or a class if the clone is expanded.

d_call j_call v_call clone_size cdr3_nt cdr3_aa
NA TRBJ2-2 TRBV24-1 NA TGTGCCACCAGTGATTTAACTATCACCGGGGAGCTGTTTTTT CATSDLTITGELFF
NA TRBJ1-5 TRBV28 NA TGTGCCAGCAGTTTTTCTAATCAGCCCCAGCATTTT CASSFSNQPQHF
NA TRBJ2-7 TRBV5-1 NA TGCGCCAGCAGCTTGTCAAGGCGAGGCTACGAGCAGTACTTC CASSLSRRGYEQYF
NA TRBJ2-1 TRBV5-8 NA TGTGCCAGCAGCTTCGGTCCAGGAACGGATGAGCAGTTCTTC CASSFGPGTDEQFF
TRBD1 TRBJ2-2 TRBV24-1 NA TGTGCCACCAGTGGTCCCCTGGGACAGGGCACCGGGGAGCTGTTTTTT CATSGPLGQGTGELFF
NA TRBJ2-6 TRBV30 NA TGTGCCTGGAGCACAGGGACAATAGTACGTGGGGCCAACGTCCTGACTTTC CAWSTGTIVRGANVLTF
NA TRBJ2-3 TRBV15 NA TGTGCCACCAGCAGAGAGCGGGGGCCGCTCGCCGATACGCAGTATTTT CATSRERGPLADTQYF
TRBD2 TRBJ2-1 TRBV3-1/TRBV3-2 NA TGTGCCAGCAGCGGGGAACCGGGACTAGCGGGGGAGAAGCAGTTCTTC CASSGEPGLAGEKQFF
TRBD2 TRBJ2-7 TRBV24-1 NA TGTGCCACCAGTGATGGTAGCGGGGGGGCCTACGAGCAGTACTTC CATSDGSGGAYEQYF
NA TRBJ1-2 TRBV5-1 NA TGCGCCAGCAGCTTGGACGTTGGGCCCTATGGCTACACCTTC CASSLDVGPYGYTF
TRBD1 TRBJ1-5 TRBV30 NA TGTGCCTGGAGTATGGACAGGAATCAGCCCCAGCATTTT CAWSMDRNQPQHF
NA TRBJ1-4 TRBV2 NA TGTGCCAGCAGTGAAGAAGAGCTAAAACTGTTTTTT CASSEEELKLFF
NA TRBJ2-3 TRBV2 NA TGTGCCAGCAGCTCACCTTCCCTCGCTAGGGGTGGAGATACGCAGTATTTT CASSSPSLARGGDTQYF
NA TRBJ1-4 TRBV7-2 once TGTGCCAGCAGCCAACCGGCCGGGGGGGAAAAACTGTTTTTT CASSQPAGGEKLFF
NA TRBJ2-2 TRBV27 NA TGTGCCAGCAGTTCGACCCGGAGTTCGGAAATAGGGGAGCTGTTTTTT CASSSTRSSEIGELFF
TRBD1 TRBJ1-1 TRBV5-1 NA TGCGCCAGCAGCTTGGGACAGGGTCTCAAGAACACTGAAGCTTTCTTT CASSLGQGLKNTEAFF
TRBD1 TRBJ1-6 TRBV27 few TGTGCCAGCAGCAGGACAGGGCATTCACCCCTCCACTTT CASSRTGHSPLHF
TRBD2 TRBJ2-7 TRBV24-1 NA TGTGCCACCAGTGATAGCGGGGCGATCCACTACGAGCAGTACTTC CATSDSGAIHYEQYF
TRBD1 TRBJ1-2 TRBV28 NA TGTGCCAGCAGTTTGCAGGGGGCGCGAGAAAGCTACACCTTC CASSLQGARESYTF
TRBD2 TRBJ2-3 TRBV5-1 NA TGCGCCAGCAGCCTAGCGGGGCAAGATACGCAGTATTTT CASSLAGQDTQYF
TRBD2 TRBJ2-4 TRBV9 once TGTGCCAGCAGCCCGGGGACTAGCGGGGGAAACAAAAACATTCAGTACTTC CASSPGTSGGNKNIQYF
NA TRBJ1-1 TRBV29-1 once TGCAGCGTTGAAGATAAGTACAGGTGGGGAGGCACTGAAGCTTTCTTT CSVEDKYRWGGTEAFF
NA TRBJ1-1 TRBV18 NA TGTGCCAGCTCACCGAATATCCAGGGAAAAAGGTTAACTGAAGCTTTCTTT CASSPNIQGKRLTEAFF